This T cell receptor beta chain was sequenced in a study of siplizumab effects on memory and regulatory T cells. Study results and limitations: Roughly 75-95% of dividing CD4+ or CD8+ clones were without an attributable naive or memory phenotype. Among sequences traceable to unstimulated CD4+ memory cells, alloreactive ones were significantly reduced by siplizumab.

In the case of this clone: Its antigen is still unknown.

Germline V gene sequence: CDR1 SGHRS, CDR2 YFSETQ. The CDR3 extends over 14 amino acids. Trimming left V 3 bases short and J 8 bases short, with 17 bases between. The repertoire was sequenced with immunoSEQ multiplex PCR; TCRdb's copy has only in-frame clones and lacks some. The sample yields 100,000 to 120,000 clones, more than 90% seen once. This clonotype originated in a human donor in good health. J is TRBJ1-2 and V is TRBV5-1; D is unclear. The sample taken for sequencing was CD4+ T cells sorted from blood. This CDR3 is CASSSPTGIGGYTF. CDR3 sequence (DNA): TGCGCCAGCAGCTCGCCGACCGGGATAGGCGGCTACACCTTC.